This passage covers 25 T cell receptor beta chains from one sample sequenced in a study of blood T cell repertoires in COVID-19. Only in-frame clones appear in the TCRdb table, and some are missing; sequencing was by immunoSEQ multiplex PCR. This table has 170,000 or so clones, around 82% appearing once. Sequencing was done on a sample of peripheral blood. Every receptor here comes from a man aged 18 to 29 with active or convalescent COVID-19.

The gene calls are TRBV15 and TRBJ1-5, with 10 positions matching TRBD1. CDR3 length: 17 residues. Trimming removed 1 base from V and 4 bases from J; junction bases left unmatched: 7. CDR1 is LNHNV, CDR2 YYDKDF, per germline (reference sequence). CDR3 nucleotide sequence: TGTGCCACCAGCAGAGTTTCCGGGACAGGGGAAAATCAGCCCCAGCATTTT. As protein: CATSRVSGTGENQPQHF. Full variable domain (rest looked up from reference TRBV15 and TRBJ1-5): DAMVIQNPRYQVTQFGKPVTLSCSQTLNHNVMYWYQQKSSQAPKLLFHYYDKDFNNEADTPDNFQSRRPNTSFCFLDIRSPGLGDTAMYLCATSRVSGTGENQPQHFGDGTRLSIL.

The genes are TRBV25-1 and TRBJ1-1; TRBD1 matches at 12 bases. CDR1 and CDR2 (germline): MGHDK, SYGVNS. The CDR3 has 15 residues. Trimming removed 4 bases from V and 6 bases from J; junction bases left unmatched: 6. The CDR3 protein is CASSARDRGRSEAFF. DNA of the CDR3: TGTGCCAGCAGTGCCCGGGACAGGGGGCGATCTGAAGCTTTCTTT.

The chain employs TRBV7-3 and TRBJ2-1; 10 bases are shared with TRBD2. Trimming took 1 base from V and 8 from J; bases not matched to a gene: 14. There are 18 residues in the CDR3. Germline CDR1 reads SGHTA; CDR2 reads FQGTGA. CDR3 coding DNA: TGTGCCAGCAGCTTAAGACTACTAGCGGGATTGCCCGGGGATGAGCAGTTCTTC. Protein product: CASSLRLLAGLPGDEQFF.

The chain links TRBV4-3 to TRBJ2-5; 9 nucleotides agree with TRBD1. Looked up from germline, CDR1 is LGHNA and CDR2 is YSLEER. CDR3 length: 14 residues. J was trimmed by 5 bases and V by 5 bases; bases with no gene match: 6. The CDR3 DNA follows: TGCGCCAGCAGCAGCGGACAGGGGACGGAGACCCAGTACTTC. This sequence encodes CASSSGQGTETQYF.

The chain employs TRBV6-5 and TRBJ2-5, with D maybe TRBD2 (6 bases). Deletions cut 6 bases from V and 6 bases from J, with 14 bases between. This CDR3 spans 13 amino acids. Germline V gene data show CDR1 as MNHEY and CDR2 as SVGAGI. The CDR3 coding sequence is TGTGCCAGCAGGGTTGGGGAGGCGAAGACCCAGTACTTC. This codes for CASRVGEAKTQYF.

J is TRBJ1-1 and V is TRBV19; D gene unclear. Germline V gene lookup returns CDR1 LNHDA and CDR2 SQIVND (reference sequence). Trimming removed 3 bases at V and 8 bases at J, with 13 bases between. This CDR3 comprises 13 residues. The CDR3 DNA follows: TGTGCCAGTAGTATGAGGGAGGGCAGGGAAGCTTTCTTT. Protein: CASSMREGREAFF.

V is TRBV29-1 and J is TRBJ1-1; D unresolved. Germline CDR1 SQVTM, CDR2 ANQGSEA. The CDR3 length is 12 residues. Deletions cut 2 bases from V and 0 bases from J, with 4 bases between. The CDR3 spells CSVEPMNTEAFF. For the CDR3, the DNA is TGCAGCGTTGAACCCATGAACACTGAAGCTTTCTTT.

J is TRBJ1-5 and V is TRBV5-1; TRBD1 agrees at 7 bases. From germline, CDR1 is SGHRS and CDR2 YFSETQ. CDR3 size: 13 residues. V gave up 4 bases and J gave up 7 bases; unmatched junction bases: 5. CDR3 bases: TGCGCCAGCAGCACCAACAGGGGCCAGCCCCAGCATTTT. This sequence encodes CASSTNRGQPQHF.

In nucleotides, the CDR3 is TGTGCCAGCAGCTTGGGAGGCCGCAACACCTACGAGCAGTACTTC. This encodes CASSLGGRNTYEQYF. The chain uses TRBV5-4 and TRBJ2-7, with D unclear. CDR1 is SGHNT, CDR2 YYREEE, per germline (reference sequence). The CDR3 length is 15 residues. V dropped 0 bases and J dropped 2 bases, with 12 bases sitting between them.

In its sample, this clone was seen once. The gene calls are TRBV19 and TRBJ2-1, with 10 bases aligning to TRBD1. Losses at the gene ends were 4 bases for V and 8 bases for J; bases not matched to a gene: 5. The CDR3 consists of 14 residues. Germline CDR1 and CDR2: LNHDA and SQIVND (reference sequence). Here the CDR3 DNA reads TGTGCCAGTAGTAGGGGACAGGGGAGGGATGAGCAGTTCTTC. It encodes CASSRGQGRDEQFF.

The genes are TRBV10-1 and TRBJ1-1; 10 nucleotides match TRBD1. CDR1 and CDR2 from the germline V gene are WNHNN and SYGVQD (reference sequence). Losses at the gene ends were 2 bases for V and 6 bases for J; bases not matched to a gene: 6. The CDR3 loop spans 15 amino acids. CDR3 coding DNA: TGCGCCAGCAGTGAGATCGGGACAGGGGTGTCTGAAGCTTTCTTT. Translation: CASSEIGTGVSEAFF.

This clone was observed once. CDR3 region: CASSQEGTGHPGAPLHF. In nucleotides, the CDR3 is TGTGCCAGCAGCCAAGAAGGGACAGGTCATCCTGGTGCACCCCTCCACTTT. V usage is TRBV3-1 (or the pseudogene TRBV3-2) and J usage is TRBJ1-6; 8 bases fit TRBD1. Looked up from germline, CDR1 is LGHDT and CDR2 is YNNKEL (reference sequence). This CDR3 contains 17 residues. With 0 bases clipped from V and 11 bases from J, the junction kept 12 bases outside the gene matches.

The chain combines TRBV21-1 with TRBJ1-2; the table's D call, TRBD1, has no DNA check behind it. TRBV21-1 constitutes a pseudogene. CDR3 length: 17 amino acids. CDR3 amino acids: CASSKSTWTDSNYGYTF. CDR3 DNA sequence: TGTGCCAGCAGCAAATCGACGTGGACAGATTCTAACTATGGCTACACCTTC.

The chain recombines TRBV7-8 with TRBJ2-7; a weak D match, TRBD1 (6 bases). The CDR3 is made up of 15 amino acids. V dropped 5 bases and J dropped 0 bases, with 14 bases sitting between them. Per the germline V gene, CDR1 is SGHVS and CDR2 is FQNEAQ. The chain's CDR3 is CASSPRADSSYEQYF. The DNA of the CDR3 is TGTGCCAGCAGCCCCCGAGCGGACAGCTCCTACGAGCAGTACTTC.

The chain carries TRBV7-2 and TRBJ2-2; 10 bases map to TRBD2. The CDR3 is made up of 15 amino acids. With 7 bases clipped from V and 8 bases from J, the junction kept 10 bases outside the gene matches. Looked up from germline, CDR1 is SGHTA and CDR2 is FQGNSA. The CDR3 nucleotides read TGTGCCAGCACCCTCAGCGGGGGGGTAGGAGGGGAGCTGTTTTTT. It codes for CASTLSGGVGGELFF.

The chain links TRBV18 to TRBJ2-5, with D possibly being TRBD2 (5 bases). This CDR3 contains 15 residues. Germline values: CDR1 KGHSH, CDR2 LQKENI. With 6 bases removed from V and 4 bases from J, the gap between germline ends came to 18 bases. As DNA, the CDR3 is TGTGCCAGCTCGCCGAACCATGGAGAGGGAGAGACCCAGTACTTC. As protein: CASSPNHGEGETQYF.

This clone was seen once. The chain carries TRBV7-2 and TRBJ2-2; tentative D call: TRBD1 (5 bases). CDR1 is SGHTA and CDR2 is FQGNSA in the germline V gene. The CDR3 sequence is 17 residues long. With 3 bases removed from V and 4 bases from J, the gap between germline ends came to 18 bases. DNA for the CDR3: TGTGCCAGCAGCTTGTTGACTCAGGGTTTTGGCACCGGGGAGCTGTTTTTT. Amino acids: CASSLLTQGFGTGELFF.

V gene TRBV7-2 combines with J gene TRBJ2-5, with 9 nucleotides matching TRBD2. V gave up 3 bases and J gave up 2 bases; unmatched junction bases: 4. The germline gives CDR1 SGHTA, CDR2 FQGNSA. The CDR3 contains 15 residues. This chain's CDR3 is CASSFRGGVQETQYF. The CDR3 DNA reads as TGTGCCAGCAGCTTCCGCGGGGGGGTTCAAGAGACCCAGTACTTC.

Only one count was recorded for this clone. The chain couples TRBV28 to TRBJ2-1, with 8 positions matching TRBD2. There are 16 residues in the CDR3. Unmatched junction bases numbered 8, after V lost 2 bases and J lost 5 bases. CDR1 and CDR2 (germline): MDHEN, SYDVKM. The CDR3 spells CASSLGSGTRDNEQFF. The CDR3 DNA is TGTGCCAGCAGTTTAGGCTCAGGGACTAGAGACAATGAGCAGTTCTTC. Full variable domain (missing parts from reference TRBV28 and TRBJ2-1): DVKVTQSSRYLVKRTGEKVFLECVQDMDHENMFWYRQDPGLGLRLIYFSYDVKMKEKGDIPEGYSVSREKKERFSLILESASTNQTSMYLCASSLGSGTRDNEQFFGPGTRLTVL.

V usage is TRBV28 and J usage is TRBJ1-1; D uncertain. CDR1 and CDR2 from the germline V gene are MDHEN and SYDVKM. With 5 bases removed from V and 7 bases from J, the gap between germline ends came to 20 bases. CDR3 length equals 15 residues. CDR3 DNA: TGTGCCAGCAGTCCCCTCGGGGAGGTGAGGGATGAAGCTTTCTTT. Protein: CASSPLGEVRDEAFF. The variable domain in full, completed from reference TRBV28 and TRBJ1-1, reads DVKVTQSSRYLVKRTGEKVFLECVQDMDHENMFWYRQDPGLGLRLIYFSYDVKMKEKGDIPEGYSVSREKKERFSLILESASTNQTSMYLCASSPLGEVRDEAFFGQGTRLTVV.

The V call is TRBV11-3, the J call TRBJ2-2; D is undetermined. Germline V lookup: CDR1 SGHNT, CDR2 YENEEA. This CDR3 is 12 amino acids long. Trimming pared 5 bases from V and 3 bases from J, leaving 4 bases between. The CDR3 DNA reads TGTGCCAGCAGCCATTACACCGGGGAGCTGTTTTTT. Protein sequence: CASSHYTGELFF.

The CDR3 reads CATSRDRGTGSSPLHF. CDR3 nucleotides: TGTGCCACCAGCAGAGATCGGGGGACAGGGAGTTCACCCCTCCACTTT. The chain couples TRBV15 to TRBJ1-6; 9 nucleotides line up with TRBD1. From germline, CDR1 is LNHNV and CDR2 YYDKDF (reference sequence). Unmatched junction bases numbered 6, after V lost 0 bases and J lost 9 bases. The CDR3 totals 16 residues.

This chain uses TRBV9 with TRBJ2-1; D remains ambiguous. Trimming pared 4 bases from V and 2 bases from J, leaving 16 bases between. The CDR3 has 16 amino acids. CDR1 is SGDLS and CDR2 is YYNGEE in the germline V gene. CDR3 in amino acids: CASSLSDWPPYNEQFF. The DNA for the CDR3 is TGTGCCAGCAGCTTAAGCGACTGGCCCCCCTACAATGAGCAGTTCTTC. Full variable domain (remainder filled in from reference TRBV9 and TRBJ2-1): DSGVTQTPKHLITATGQRVTLRCSPRSGDLSVYWYQQSLDQGLQFLIQYYNGEERAKGNILERFSAQQFPDLHSELNLSSLELGDSALYFCASSLSDWPPYNEQFFGPGTRLTVL.

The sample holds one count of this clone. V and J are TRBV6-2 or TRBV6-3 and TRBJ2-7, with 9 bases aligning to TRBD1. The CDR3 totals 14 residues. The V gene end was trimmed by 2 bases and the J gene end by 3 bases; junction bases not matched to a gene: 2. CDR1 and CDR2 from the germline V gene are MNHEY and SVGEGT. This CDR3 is CASSYRQGVYEQYF. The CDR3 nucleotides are TGTGCCAGCAGTTACAGACAGGGGGTCTACGAGCAGTACTTC.

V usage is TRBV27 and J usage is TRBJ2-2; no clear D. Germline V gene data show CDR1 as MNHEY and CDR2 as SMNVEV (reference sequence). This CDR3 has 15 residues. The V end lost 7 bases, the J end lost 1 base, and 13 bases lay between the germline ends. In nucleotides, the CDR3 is TGTGCCAGCACCTCAGTTTCGGGGAACACCGGGGAGCTGTTTTTT. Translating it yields CASTSVSGNTGELFF.